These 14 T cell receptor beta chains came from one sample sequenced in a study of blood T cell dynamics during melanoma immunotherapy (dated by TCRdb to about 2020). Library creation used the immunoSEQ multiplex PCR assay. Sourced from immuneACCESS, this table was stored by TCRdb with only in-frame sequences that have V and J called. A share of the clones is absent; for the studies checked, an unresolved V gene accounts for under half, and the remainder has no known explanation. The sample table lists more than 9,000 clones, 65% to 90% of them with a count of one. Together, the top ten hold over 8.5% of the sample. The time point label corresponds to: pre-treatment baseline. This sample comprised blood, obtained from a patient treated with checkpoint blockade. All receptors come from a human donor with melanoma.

DNA for the CDR3: TGTGCCAGCAGCTTATTTGAAGGAAACACTGAAGCTTTCTTT. Protein sequence: CASSLFEGNTEAFF. The chain uses TRBV7-9 and TRBJ1-1, with D unclear. Germline assignment: CDR1 SEHNR and CDR2 FQNEAQ (reference sequence). CDR3 length equals 14 residues. V was cut by 2 bases and J by 2 bases, with 9 bases left in between.

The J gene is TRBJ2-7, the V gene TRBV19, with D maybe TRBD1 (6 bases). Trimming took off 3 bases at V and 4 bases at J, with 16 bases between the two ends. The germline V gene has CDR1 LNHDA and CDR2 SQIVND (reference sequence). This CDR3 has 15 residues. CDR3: CASSILRDTGYEQYF. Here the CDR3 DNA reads TGTGCCAGTAGTATCCTCCGGGACACGGGTTACGAGCAGTACTTC.

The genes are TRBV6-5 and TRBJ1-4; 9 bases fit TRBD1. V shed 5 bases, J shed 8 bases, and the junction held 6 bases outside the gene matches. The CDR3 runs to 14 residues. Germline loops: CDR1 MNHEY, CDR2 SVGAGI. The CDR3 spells CASSPGQGREKLFF. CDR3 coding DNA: TGTGCCAGCAGTCCAGGACAGGGGAGAGAAAAACTGTTTTTT.

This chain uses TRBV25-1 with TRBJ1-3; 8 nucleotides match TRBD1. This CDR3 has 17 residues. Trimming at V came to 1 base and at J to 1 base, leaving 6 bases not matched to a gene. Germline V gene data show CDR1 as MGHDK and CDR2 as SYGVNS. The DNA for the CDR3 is TGTGCCAGCAGTGAATTCCGGACAGGGCCGTCTGGAAACACCATATATTTT. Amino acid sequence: CASSEFRTGPSGNTIYF.

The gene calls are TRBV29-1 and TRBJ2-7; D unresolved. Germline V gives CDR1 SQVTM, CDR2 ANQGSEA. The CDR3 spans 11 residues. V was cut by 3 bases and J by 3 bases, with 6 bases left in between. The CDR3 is CSVEWGYEQYF. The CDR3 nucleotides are TGCAGCGTTGAGTGGGGCTACGAGCAGTACTTC.

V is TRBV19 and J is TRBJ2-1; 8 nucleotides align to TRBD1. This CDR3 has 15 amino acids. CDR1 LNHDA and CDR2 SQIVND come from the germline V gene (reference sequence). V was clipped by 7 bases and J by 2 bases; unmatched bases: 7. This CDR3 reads CASTRTGSTYNEQFF. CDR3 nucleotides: TGTGCCAGTACCCGGACAGGGAGCACCTACAATGAGCAGTTCTTC.

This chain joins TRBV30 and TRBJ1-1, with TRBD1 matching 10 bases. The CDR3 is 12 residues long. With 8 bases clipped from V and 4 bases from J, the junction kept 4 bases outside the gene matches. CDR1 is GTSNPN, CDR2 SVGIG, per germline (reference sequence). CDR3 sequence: CARQGASTEAFF. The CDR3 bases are TGTGCCCGACAGGGGGCAAGCACTGAAGCTTTCTTT. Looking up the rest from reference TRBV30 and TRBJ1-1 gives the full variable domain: SQTIHQWPATLVQPVGSPLSLECTVEGTSNPNLYWYRQAAGRGLQLLFYSVGIGQISSEVPQNLSASRPQDRQFILSSKKLLLSDSGFYLCARQGASTEAFFGQGTRLTVV.

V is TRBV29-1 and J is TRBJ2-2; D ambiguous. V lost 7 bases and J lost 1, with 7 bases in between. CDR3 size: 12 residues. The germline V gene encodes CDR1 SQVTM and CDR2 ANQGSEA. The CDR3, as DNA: TGCAGCGGTGGGCTGAACACCGGGGAGCTGTTTTTT. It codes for CSGGLNTGELFF.

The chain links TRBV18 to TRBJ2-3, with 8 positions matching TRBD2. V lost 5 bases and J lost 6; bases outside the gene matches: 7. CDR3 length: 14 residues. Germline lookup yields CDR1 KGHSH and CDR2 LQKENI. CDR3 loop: CASSKVAGRDTQYF. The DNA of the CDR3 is TGTGCCAGCTCAAAGGTAGCGGGGCGCGATACGCAGTATTTT.

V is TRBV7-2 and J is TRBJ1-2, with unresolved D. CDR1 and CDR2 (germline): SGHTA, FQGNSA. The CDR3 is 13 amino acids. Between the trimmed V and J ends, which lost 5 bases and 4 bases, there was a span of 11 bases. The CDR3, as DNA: TGTGCCAGCAGCCCTAGTCGTCCCTATGGCTACACCTTC. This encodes CASSPSRPYGYTF.

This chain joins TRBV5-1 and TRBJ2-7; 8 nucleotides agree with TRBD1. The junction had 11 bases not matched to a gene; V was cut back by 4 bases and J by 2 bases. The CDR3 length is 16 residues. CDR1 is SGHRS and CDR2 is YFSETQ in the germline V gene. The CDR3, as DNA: TGCGCCAGCAGCCTCGGTGGGGACAGGCCAACCTACGAGCAGTACTTC. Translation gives CASSLGGDRPTYEQYF.

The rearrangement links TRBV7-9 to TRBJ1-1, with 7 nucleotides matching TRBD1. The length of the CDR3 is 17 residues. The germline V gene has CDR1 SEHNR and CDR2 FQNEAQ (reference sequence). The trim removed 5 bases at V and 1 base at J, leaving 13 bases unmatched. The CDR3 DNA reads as TGTGCCAGCAGCCCAGTAGACAGGGTCTCGTCGAACACTGAAGCTTTCTTT. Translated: CASSPVDRVSSNTEAFF.

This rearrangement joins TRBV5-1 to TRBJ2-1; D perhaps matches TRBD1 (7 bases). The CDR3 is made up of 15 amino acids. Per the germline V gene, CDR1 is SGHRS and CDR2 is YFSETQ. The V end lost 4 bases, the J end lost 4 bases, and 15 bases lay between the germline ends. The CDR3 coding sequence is TGCGCCAGCAGCCCCGGAGGGGGCTGGTACAATGAGCAGTTCTTC. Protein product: CASSPGGGWYNEQFF.

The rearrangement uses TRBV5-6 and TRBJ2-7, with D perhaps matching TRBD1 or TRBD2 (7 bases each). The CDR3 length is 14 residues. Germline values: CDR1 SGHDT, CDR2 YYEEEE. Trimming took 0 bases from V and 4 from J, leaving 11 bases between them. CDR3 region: CASSLGRGGYEQYF. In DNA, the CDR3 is TGTGCCAGCAGCTTGGGCAGGGGGGGATACGAGCAGTACTTC.